Given below is one TCR beta chain in context. The CDR3 spans 15 residues. Per germline, CDR1 SGHRS and CDR2 YFSETQ. V lost 7 bases, J lost 1 base, and 3 bases stayed unmatched. The data derive from a study of blood T cell repertoires in COVID-19. Looking at the study overall: The study drew acute and convalescent COVID-19 samples from the United States, Italy and Spain. T cells, B-cell-depleted T cells, or PBMCs provided the cDNA or gDNA that served as material.

Source study methods: Estimated nucleated cell counts came from reference gene primer amplification. Some clones are missing from TCRdb's copy, which holds only in-frame ones; the method was immunoSEQ multiplex PCR. V and J calls and clone size are those listed in that table; D and trimming were worked out from the DNA. The repertoire includes fewer than 45,000 clones, around 85% of them detected once, and roughly 5% sits in the top ten. The TCR originated in a man in his fifties with active COVID-19. The sequenced sample consisted of peripheral blood. The V and J genes are TRBV5-1 and TRBJ2-5; the match to TRBD2 covers 14 bases. CDR3 DNA: TGCGCCAGCCGGACTAGCGGGGGGAGCCAAGAGACCCAGTACTTC. It encodes CASRTSGGSQETQYF.